The 2 T cell receptor beta chains below all came from one sample that was sequenced in a study of T cells in narcolepsy (dated by TCRdb to 2017 to 2018). Receptor libraries were prepared by the immunoSEQ multiplex PCR assay. This is the immuneACCESS table as TCRdb keeps it, with only in-frame sequences that have V and J called. A part of the clones is gone; compared with another copy, unresolved V genes explain less than half, and the rest is unexplained. The sample table records 35,000 to 40,000 clones; approximately 85% of these occur just once. Approximately 1.5% of the sample comes from the top ten. The sample consisted of CD45RA- memory CD4+ T cells from PBMCs. Per the publication, the cell subset or site label means: memory T cells sorted ex vivo from peripheral blood. The receptors were gathered from a human donor with narcolepsy.

The chain links TRBV5-1 to TRBJ1-1; tentatively, D is TRBD1 (5 bases). The CDR3 length is 13 residues. The V gene's germline CDR1 is SGHRS and CDR2 YFSETQ. V lost 0 bases and J 5 bases, leaving 8 bases between the germline ends. CDR3 sequence: CASSLGGETEAFF. The CDR3, as DNA: TGCGCCAGCAGCTTGGGAGGGGAGACTGAAGCTTTCTTT.

The CDR3 sequence is CAIGQGASQPQHF. Written as DNA, the CDR3 is TGTGCCATCGGGCAGGGGGCCAGTCAGCCCCAGCATTTT. The chain is built from TRBV10-3 and TRBJ1-5; TRBD1 matches at 8 bases. Trimming at V came to 8 bases and at J to 6 bases, leaving 6 bases not matched to a gene. This CDR3 spans 13 amino acids. CDR1 is ENHRY, CDR2 SYGVKD, per germline.